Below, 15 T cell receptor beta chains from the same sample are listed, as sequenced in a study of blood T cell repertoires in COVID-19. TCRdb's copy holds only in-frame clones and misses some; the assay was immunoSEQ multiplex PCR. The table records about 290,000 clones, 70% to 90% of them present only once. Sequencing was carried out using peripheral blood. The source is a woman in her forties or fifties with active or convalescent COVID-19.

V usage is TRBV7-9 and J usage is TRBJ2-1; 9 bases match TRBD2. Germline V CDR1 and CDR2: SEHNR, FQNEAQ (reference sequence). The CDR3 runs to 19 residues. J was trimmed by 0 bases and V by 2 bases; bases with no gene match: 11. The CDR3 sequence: CASSLRPSSGKSSYNEQFF. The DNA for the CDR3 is TGTGCCAGCAGCTTACGACCTTCTAGCGGGAAGAGCTCCTACAATGAGCAGTTCTTC.

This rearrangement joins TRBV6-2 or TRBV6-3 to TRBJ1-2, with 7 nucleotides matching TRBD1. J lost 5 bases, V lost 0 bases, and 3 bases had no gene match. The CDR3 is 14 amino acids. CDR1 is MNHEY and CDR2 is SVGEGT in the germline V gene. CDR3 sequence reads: CASSYSGTEYGYTF. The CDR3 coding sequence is TGTGCCAGCAGTTACTCCGGGACAGAGTATGGCTACACCTTC.

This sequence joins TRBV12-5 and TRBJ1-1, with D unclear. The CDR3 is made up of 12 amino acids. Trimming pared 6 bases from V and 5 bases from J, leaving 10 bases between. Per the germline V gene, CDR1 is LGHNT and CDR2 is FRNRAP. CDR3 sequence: CASGPRGTEAFF. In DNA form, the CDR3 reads TGTGCTAGTGGCCCCCGAGGGACTGAAGCTTTCTTT.

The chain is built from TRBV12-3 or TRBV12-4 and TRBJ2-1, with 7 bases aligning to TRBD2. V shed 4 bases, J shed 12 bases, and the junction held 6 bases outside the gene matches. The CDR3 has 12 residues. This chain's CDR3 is CASSWGGEVQFF. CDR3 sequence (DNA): TGTGCCAGCAGTTGGGGAGGGGAGGTGCAGTTCTTC.

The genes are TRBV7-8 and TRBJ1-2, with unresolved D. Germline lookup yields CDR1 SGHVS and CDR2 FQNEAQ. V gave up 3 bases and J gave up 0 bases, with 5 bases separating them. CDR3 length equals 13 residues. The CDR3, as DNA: TGTGCCAGCAGCTTCGCAGCTAACTATGGCTACACCTTC. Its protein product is CASSFAANYGYTF.

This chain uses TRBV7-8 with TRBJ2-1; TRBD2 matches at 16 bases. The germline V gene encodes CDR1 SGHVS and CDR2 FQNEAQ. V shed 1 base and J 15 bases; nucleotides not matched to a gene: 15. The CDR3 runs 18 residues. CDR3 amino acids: CASSLVIGTSGRATFLFF. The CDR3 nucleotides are TGTGCCAGCAGCTTAGTTATTGGGACTAGCGGGAGGGCGACCTTCCTGTTCTTC. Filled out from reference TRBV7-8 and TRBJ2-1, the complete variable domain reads GAGVSQSPRYKVAKRGQDVALRCDPISGHVSLFWYQQALGQGPEFLTYFQNEAQLDKSGLPSDRFFAERPEGSVSTLKIQRTQQEDSAVYLCASSLVIGTSGRATFLFFGPGTRLTVL.

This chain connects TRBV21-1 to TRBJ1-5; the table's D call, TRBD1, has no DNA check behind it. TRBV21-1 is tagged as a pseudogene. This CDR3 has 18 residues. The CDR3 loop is CASSKLRPGQGMIEPQHF. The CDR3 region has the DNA TGTGCCAGCAGCAAACTCCGACCGGGACAGGGGATGATCGAGCCCCAGCATTTT.

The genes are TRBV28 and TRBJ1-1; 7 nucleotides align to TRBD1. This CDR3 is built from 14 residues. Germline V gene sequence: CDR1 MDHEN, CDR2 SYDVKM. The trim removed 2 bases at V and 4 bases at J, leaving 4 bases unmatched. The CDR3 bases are TGTGCCAGCAGTTTAGCTGCAGGGGGCACTGAAGCTTTCTTT. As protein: CASSLAAGGTEAFF.

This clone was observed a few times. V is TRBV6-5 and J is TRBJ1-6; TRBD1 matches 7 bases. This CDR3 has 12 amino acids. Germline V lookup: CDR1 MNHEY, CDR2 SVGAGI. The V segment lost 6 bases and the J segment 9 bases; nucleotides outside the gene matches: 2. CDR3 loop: CASRRQGSPLHF. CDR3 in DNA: TGTGCCAGCAGGAGACAGGGTTCACCCCTCCACTTT.

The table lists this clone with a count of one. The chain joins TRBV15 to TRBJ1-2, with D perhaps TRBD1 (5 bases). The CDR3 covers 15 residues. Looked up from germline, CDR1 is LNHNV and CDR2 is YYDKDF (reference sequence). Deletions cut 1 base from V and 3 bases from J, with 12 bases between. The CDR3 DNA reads TGTGCCACCAGCAGAGGTCCAGGGCTTGACTATGGCTACACCTTC. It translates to CATSRGPGLDYGYTF.

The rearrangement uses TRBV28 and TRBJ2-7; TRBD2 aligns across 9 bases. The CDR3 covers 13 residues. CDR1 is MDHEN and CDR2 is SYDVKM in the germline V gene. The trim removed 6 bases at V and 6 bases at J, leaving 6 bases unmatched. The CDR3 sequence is CASRPGLAGEQYF. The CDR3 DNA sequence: TGTGCCAGCAGGCCGGGACTAGCAGGCGAGCAGTACTTC. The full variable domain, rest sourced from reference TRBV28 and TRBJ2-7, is DVKVTQSSRYLVKRTGEKVFLECVQDMDHENMFWYRQDPGLGLRLIYFSYDVKMKEKGDIPEGYSVSREKKERFSLILESASTNQTSMYLCASRPGLAGEQYFGPGTRLTVT.

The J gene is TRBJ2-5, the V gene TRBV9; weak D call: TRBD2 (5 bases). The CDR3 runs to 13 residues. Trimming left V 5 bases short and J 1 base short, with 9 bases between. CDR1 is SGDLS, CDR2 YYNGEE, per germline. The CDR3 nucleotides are TGTGCCAGCAGGGGGAGCGGCCAAGAGACCCAGTACTTC. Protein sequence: CASRGSGQETQYF.

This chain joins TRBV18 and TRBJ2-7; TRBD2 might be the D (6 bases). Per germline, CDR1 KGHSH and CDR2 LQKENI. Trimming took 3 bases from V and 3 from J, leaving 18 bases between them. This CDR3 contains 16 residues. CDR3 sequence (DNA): TGTGCCAGCTCACCCCCGCTAGCGACGGGTATCTACGAGCAGTACTTC. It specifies CASSPPLATGIYEQYF.

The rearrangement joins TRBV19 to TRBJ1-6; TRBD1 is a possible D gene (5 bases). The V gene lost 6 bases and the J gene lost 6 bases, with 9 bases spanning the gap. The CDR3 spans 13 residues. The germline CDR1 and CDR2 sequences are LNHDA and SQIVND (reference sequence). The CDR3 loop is CASRDRANSPLHF. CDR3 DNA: TGTGCCAGTAGAGACAGAGCTAATTCACCCCTCCACTTT.

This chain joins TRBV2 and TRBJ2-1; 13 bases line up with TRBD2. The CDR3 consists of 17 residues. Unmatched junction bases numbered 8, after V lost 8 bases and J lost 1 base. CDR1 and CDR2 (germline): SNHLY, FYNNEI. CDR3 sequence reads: CASVPRTSGSSYNEQFF. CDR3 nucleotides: TGTGCCAGCGTACCTCGGACTAGCGGGAGTTCCTACAATGAGCAGTTCTTC.